This TCR beta chain came from a study of read filtering for tumor transcriptome and immune sequencing. Overall study context: DNase treatment preceded whole-transcriptome library preparation.

Study-wide points: Roughly 80% of IR-seq clonotypes had one read, totaling approximately 4% of reads; RNA-seq: 74.6% and 44.6%.

Molecular barcoded adaptors covering alpha/delta and beta/gamma chains were used on roughly 400 ng RNA. One entry per CDR3 protein results from TCRdb running MiXCR on the reads. The data hold 600 or so distinct CDR3 sequences, with around 60% observed a single time. The sample holds a few counts of this clonotype. As yet, its antigen is unknown. Germline lookup yields CDR1 ENHRY and CDR2 SYGVKD. There are 13 residues in the CDR3. V lost 5 bases and J lost 6, with 11 bases in between. The specimen was a population of CD138-negative cells sorted from bone marrow. V usage is TRBV10-3 and J usage is TRBJ2-1; TRBD1 might be the D (6 bases). The sequence was obtained from a donor older than 35 with multiple myeloma. This table probably holds off-target reads from a library built for another chain. The CDR3 spells CAISPRDINEQFF. DNA of the CDR3: TGTGCCATCAGTCCACGGGACATCAATGAGCAGTTCTTC.